Below are 29 T cell receptor beta chains sequenced from a single sample in a study of T-cell reconstitution after alpha-beta-depleted transplantation in children. For TCRbeta, the library was prepared with unique molecular identifiers. TCRdb reanalysed the PCR reads using MiXCR and keeps one entry per CDR3 protein. Of 450,000 to 600,000 distinct CDR3 sequences in the sample, around a third were seen once. This specimen was PBMCs from the stem cell graft donor, taken from the stem cell graft. The receptors derive from a human donor who donated a stem cell graft to a child with aplastic anemia.

This chain connects TRBV7-9 to TRBJ1-2, with 9 bases lining up with TRBD1. The CDR3 runs to 14 residues. With V trimmed by 5 bases and J by 6 bases, 7 bases remained unmatched. Germline lookup yields CDR1 SEHNR and CDR2 FQNEAQ (reference sequence). In DNA, the CDR3 is TGTGCCAGCAGCCACTCGGGGACAGGGAATGGCTACACCTTC. Translating gives CASSHSGTGNGYTF.

V gene TRBV20-1 combines with J gene TRBJ1-2; 9 nucleotides agree with TRBD1. The CDR3 sequence is 19 residues long. Germline V lookup: CDR1 DFQATT, CDR2 SNEGSKA (reference sequence). The V and J ends lost 0 bases and 5 bases, in that order; junction bases with no gene match: 19. The CDR3 is CSARDRGQGKETGKYGYTF. In DNA, the CDR3 is TGCAGTGCTAGAGACCGTGGACAGGGGAAAGAGACGGGCAAATATGGCTACACCTTC.

The chain has TRBV7-9 and TRBJ2-2, with 8 bases that match TRBD2. Germline loops: CDR1 SEHNR, CDR2 FQNEAQ (reference sequence). This CDR3 comprises 16 residues. The junction had 9 bases not matched to a gene; V was cut back by 5 bases and J by 4 bases. The CDR3 DNA follows: TGTGCCAGCAGCGGAGGAGCGGGAGATCGCACCGGGGAGCTGTTTTTT. This codes for CASSGGAGDRTGELFF.

The V call is TRBV4-3, the J call TRBJ1-1; D call uncertain. The CDR3 contains 16 residues. V lost 0 bases and J lost 6, with 17 bases in between. Germline V gene data show CDR1 as LGHNA and CDR2 as YSLEER. The CDR3 DNA reads as TGCGCCAGCAGCCAAGAAGCAACACGATCGAGCGCTGAAGCTTTCTTT. It codes for CASSQEATRSSAEAFF.

The chain uses TRBV6-1 and TRBJ2-3; possible D gene TRBD2, 6 bases. Germline V CDR1 and CDR2: MNHNS, SASEGT. V lost 5 bases and J lost 2, with 14 bases in between. CDR3 length equals 15 residues. CDR3 in amino acids: CASSPSGLYTDTQYF. The CDR3 DNA sequence: TGTGCCAGCAGTCCGAGCGGGCTATACACAGATACGCAGTATTTT.

The V and J genes are TRBV12-3 or TRBV12-4 and TRBJ1-1, with D uncertain. This CDR3 has 12 residues. V lost 3 bases, J lost 3 bases, and 5 bases lay in between. The CDR3 DNA follows: TGTGCCAGCAGTTTTAGACACACTGAAGCTTTCTTT. It is translated as CASSFRHTEAFF.

This chain connects TRBV7-9 to TRBJ1-2, with D perhaps matching TRBD1 (6 bases). CDR3 size: 14 residues. In germline, CDR1 is SEHNR, CDR2 FQNEAQ (reference sequence). Between the trimmed V and J ends, which lost 11 bases and 6 bases, there was a span of 22 bases. CDR3 sequence reads: CAFTPGAGGNGYTF. Here the CDR3 DNA reads TGTGCCTTCACACCGGGGGCCGGCGGGAATGGCTACACCTTC.

This chain uses TRBV6-5 with TRBJ2-4; 8 nucleotides line up with TRBD2. This CDR3 has 16 residues. Trimming removed 2 bases from V and 6 bases from J; junction bases left unmatched: 9. Germline V CDR1 and CDR2: MNHEY, SVGAGI. Here the CDR3 DNA reads TGTGCCAGCAGTTACGGAGCGGGAGCACAAGGAAACATTCAGTACTTC. Translation: CASSYGAGAQGNIQYF.

The gene calls are TRBV20-1 and TRBJ2-7, with TRBD1 matching over 7 bases. With 2 bases clipped from V and 6 bases from J, the junction kept 4 bases outside the gene matches. Per germline, CDR1 DFQATT and CDR2 SNEGSKA (reference sequence). The CDR3 has 12 amino acids. The CDR3 is CSARRQGREQYF. The CDR3 bases are TGCAGTGCTAGACGACAGGGTCGCGAGCAGTACTTC.

The rearrangement uses TRBV5-6 and TRBJ1-2; TRBD1 agrees at 8 bases. Germline CDR1 and CDR2: SGHDT and YYEEEE. V dropped 4 bases and J dropped 4; count of bases not matched to a gene: 9. The CDR3 is made up of 15 amino acids. This CDR3 is CASSRESTGGYGYTF. The CDR3 region has the DNA TGTGCCAGCAGCCGGGAGTCTACAGGGGGCTATGGCTACACCTTC.

The J gene is TRBJ2-5, the V gene TRBV24-1; TRBD2 matches 14 bases. From germline, CDR1 is KGHDR and CDR2 SFDVKD. V trimming: 2 bases; J trimming: 6 bases; junction bases outside the gene matches: 13. This CDR3 has 19 amino acids. CDR3 bases: TGTGCCACCAGTGATTCTACGGGACTAGCGGGGGCCGGGTGGAAGACCCAGTACTTC. It specifies CATSDSTGLAGAGWKTQYF.

The rearrangement links TRBV11-2 to TRBJ2-6; TRBD2 matches 11 bases. The CDR3 runs to 18 residues. With V trimmed by 5 bases and J by 3 bases, 9 bases remained unmatched. Germline V gives CDR1 SGHAT, CDR2 FQNNGV. CDR3 amino acids: CASSRLLAGVSGANVLTF. The DNA of the CDR3 is TGTGCCAGCAGCCGACTACTAGCGGGAGTGAGTGGGGCCAACGTCCTGACTTTC.

The V call is TRBV6-1, the J call TRBJ2-1, with 8 nucleotides matching TRBD2. This CDR3 region has 13 residues. Germline CDR1 is MNHNS and CDR2 is SASEGT. Trimming took 10 bases from V and 3 from J; bases not matched to a gene: 5. CDR3 sequence reads: CATQRESYNEQFF. Here the CDR3 DNA reads TGTGCCACCCAGCGGGAGAGCTACAATGAGCAGTTCTTC.

The gene calls are TRBV12-3 or TRBV12-4 and TRBJ2-3; perhaps TRBD2 as D (6 bases). The CDR3 runs to 15 residues. V was pared by 5 bases and J by 6 bases, with 18 bases between. The DNA for the CDR3 is TGTGCCAGCAGTGGGGACGGTGGCCGGGGGGATACGCAGTATTTT. It encodes CASSGDGGRGDTQYF.

This CDR3 reads CASSLGPAANYGYTF. CDR3 sequence (DNA): TGTGCCAGCAGCCTAGGCCCCGCAGCTAACTATGGCTACACCTTC. V gene TRBV7-2 combines with J gene TRBJ1-2, with unresolved D. The CDR3 is 15 residues long. Trimming cost V 5 bases and J 0 bases, with 13 bases left between them. Germline loops: CDR1 SGHTA, CDR2 FQGNSA.

The chain has TRBV7-3 and TRBJ1-1; D gene unclear. The CDR3 loop spans 14 amino acids. CDR1 is SGHTA and CDR2 is FQGTGA in the germline V gene. V lost 4 bases to trimming and J lost 1 base, with 10 bases between them. The CDR3 protein is CASSSGPPNTEAFF. CDR3 nucleotides: TGTGCCAGCAGCTCCGGTCCCCCGAACACTGAAGCTTTCTTT.

This rearrangement joins TRBV7-9 to TRBJ1-1; no clear D gene. V was pared by 7 bases and J by 5 bases, with 14 bases between. Germline V lookup: CDR1 SEHNR, CDR2 FQNEAQ (reference sequence). The CDR3 loop spans 13 amino acids. This chain's CDR3 is CASTVAAETEAFF. The CDR3 coding sequence is TGTGCCAGCACCGTAGCTGCAGAGACTGAAGCTTTCTTT.

The rearrangement links TRBV2 to TRBJ1-2; 7 bases fit TRBD1. This CDR3 is 15 amino acids long. The trim removed 7 bases at V and 3 bases at J, leaving 11 bases unmatched. Per germline, CDR1 SNHLY and CDR2 FYNNEI. Here the CDR3 DNA reads TGTGCCAGCACCCTCCACACAGGGGTCGACTATGGCTACACCTTC. Translating gives CASTLHTGVDYGYTF.

The genes are TRBV12-3 or TRBV12-4 and TRBJ2-1, with D possibly being TRBD2 (6 bases). The V end was cut by 3 bases, the J end by 0 bases, with 9 bases between. The CDR3 is made up of 15 amino acids. The CDR3 sequence: CASSFDGSSYNEQFF. CDR3 coding DNA: TGTGCCAGCAGTTTCGACGGGAGCTCCTACAATGAGCAGTTCTTC.

Only a few counts were recorded for this clonotype. This rearrangement joins TRBV7-2 to TRBJ1-4; no clear D. This CDR3 region has 16 residues. Germline CDR1 and CDR2: SGHTA and FQGNSA. V was trimmed by 0 bases and J by 5 bases, leaving 13 bases between them. The CDR3 DNA sequence: TGTGCCAGCAGCTTAGCGAGAAAACAGCAAAATGAAAAACTGTTTTTT. It is translated as CASSLARKQQNEKLFF. Full variable domain (rest looked up from reference TRBV7-2 and TRBJ1-4): GAGVSQSPSNKVTEKGKDVELRCDPISGHTALYWYRQSLGQGLEFLIYFQGNSAPDKSGLPSDRFSAERTGGSVSTLTIQRTQQEDSAVYLCASSLARKQQNEKLFFGSGTQLSVL.

The chain joins TRBV7-3 to TRBJ2-7; the match to TRBD1 covers 7 bases. CDR3 size: 16 residues. Germline trimming cut 1 base from V and 5 bases from J; bases unmatched to any gene: 11. Germline values: CDR1 SGHTA, CDR2 FQGTGA. DNA for the CDR3: TGTGCCAGCAGCTTAAATGGGGCAAGAGGGGGCCACGAGCAGTACTTC. This sequence encodes CASSLNGARGGHEQYF.

V usage is TRBV15 and J usage is TRBJ1-5, with TRBD1 identical over 7 bases. Germline V gene data show CDR1 as LNHNV and CDR2 as YYDKDF (reference sequence). The ends lost 3 bases at V and 3 bases at J; junction bases unmatched: 5. CDR3 length: 15 amino acids. The CDR3 nucleotides read TGTGCCACCAGCAGGACGGACAGGAACAATCAGCCCCAGCATTTT. This codes for CATSRTDRNNQPQHF.

The V call is TRBV20-1, the J call TRBJ2-5; D remains ambiguous. The CDR3 is made up of 12 amino acids. Germline V CDR1 and CDR2: DFQATT, SNEGSKA (reference sequence). Trimming stripped 6 bases from V and 2 bases from J, with 10 bases between. CDR3 amino acids: CSAEARQETQYF. The CDR3, as DNA: TGCAGTGCCGAGGCGCGACAAGAGACCCAGTACTTC.

The J gene is TRBJ1-2, the V gene TRBV25-1; the match to TRBD1 covers 9 bases. The trim removed 1 base at V and 1 base at J, leaving 4 bases unmatched. In germline, CDR1 is MGHDK, CDR2 SYGVNS. The CDR3 extends over 16 amino acids. CDR3 in amino acids: CASSELSDRGNYGYTF. The CDR3 DNA is TGTGCCAGCAGTGAATTATCGGACAGGGGTAACTATGGCTACACCTTC.

The V and J genes are TRBV20-1 and TRBJ1-5; 8 positions match TRBD1. The CDR3 extends over 14 amino acids. Per the germline V gene, CDR1 is DFQATT and CDR2 is SNEGSKA (reference sequence). V shed 1 base and J 4 bases; nucleotides not matched to a gene: 3. CDR3 residues: CSARGTGINQPQHF. The DNA for the CDR3 is TGCAGTGCTAGAGGGACAGGGATAAATCAGCCCCAGCATTTT.

There are a few counts of this clonotype. At one of its ends the junction is not consistent with the germline gene, which may arise from a read error. This sequence joins TRBV29-1 and TRBJ2-3, with TRBD1 identical over 7 bases. The CDR3 spans 13 residues. Germline-derived CDR1 and CDR2 are SQVTM and ANQGSEA. This chain's CDR3 is CSAGQESTDTQFF. DNA of the CDR3: TGCAGCGCCGGACAGGAGAGCACAGATACGCAGTTTTTT.

The table lists this clonotype with a few counts. This sequence joins TRBV5-1 and TRBJ2-2; 10 positions agree with TRBD2. The V segment lost 5 bases and the J segment 2 bases; nucleotides outside the gene matches: 6. CDR1 SGHRS and CDR2 YFSETQ come from the germline V gene. The CDR3 sequence is 16 residues long. CDR3 bases: TGCGCCAGCAGGGCTACTAGCGGGACTAACACCGGGGAGCTGTTTTTT. The encoded protein is CASRATSGTNTGELFF.

This clonotype was picked up a small number of times. The chain links TRBV4-1 to TRBJ2-7; D remains unclear. Trimming cost V 3 bases and J 3 bases, with 12 bases left between them. Looked up from germline, CDR1 is MGHRA and CDR2 is YSYEKL. CDR3 length: 14 amino acids. The chain's CDR3 is CASSHSAHNYEQYV. In DNA, the CDR3 is TGCGCCAGCAGCCATTCAGCTCACAACTACGAGCAGTACGTC.

The chain carries TRBV27 and TRBJ2-1; 10 nucleotides line up with TRBD2. With 7 bases clipped from V and 5 bases from J, the junction kept 5 bases outside the gene matches. Germline CDR1 is MNHEY and CDR2 is SMNVEV (reference sequence). This CDR3 has 14 amino acids. CDR3 residues: CASNGLAANNEQFF. CDR3 DNA sequence: TGTGCCAGCAACGGACTAGCGGCAAACAATGAGCAGTTCTTC.